Listed here are 10 T cell receptor beta chains from one sample, sequenced in a study of T cells in Graves' hyperthyroidism and ophthalmopathy. Regions amplified from RNA transcripts were the TCR beta CDR3 regions. The primer set for the first-round RT-PCR of the TCR CDR3 was HTBI. TCRdb analysed the multiplex PCR reads with MiXCR anew, one entry per CDR3 protein. The repertoire includes approximately 380,000 distinct CDR3 sequences, around 15% of them detected once, and around 30% sits in the top ten. Sample: blood. The receptors were gathered from a man aged 45 to 65 with Graves' ophthalmopathy.

This clonotype was recorded a few times. The chain recombines TRBV7-8 with TRBJ2-7; no reliable D call. The CDR3 sequence is 12 residues long. In germline, CDR1 is SGHVS, CDR2 FQNEAQ. Trimming shortened V by 5 bases and J by 2 bases, and 7 bases separated the two germline ends. The CDR3 here is CASSVWPYEQYF. The CDR3 region has the DNA TGTGCCAGCAGCGTCTGGCCCTACGAGCAGTACTTC. Full variable domain (outside the CDR3, taken from reference TRBV7-8 and TRBJ2-7): GAGVSQSPRYKVAKRGQDVALRCDPISGHVSLFWYQQALGQGPEFLTYFQNEAQLDKSGLPSDRFFAERPEGSVSTLKIQRTQQEDSAVYLCASSVWPYEQYFGPGTRLTVT.

This rearrangement joins TRBV20-1 to TRBJ2-3; possible D gene TRBD1, 5 bases. Germline V gene sequence: CDR1 DFQATT, CDR2 SNEGSKA (reference sequence). The ends were cut back, 6 bases at V and 2 bases at J, with 15 bases in the middle. CDR3 length: 14 residues. The CDR3 reads CSAQIGDLTDTQYF. In DNA form, the CDR3 reads TGCAGTGCCCAAATAGGGGATCTCACAGATACGCAGTATTTT.

This clonotype was seen ten or more times. The chain joins TRBV7-9 to TRBJ1-2, with 7 nucleotides matching TRBD1. CDR3 size: 16 residues. Germline V CDR1 and CDR2: SEHNR, FQNEAQ (reference sequence). With V trimmed by 0 bases and J by 2 bases, 6 bases remained unmatched. In nucleotides, the CDR3 is TGTGCCAGCAGCTTAGCGGGGGGACAGATAAACTATGGCTACACCTTC. Protein product: CASSLAGGQINYGYTF.

This clonotype was counted ten times or more. This chain links TRBV19 with TRBJ1-2, with no clear D. Germline V gene data show CDR1 as LNHDA and CDR2 as SQIVND (reference sequence). There are 13 residues in the CDR3. With 3 bases removed from V and 6 bases from J, the gap between germline ends came to 11 bases. CDR3 DNA: TGTGCCAGTAGTATCGGAGCGGACCATGGCTACACCTTC. As protein: CASSIGADHGYTF. The full variable domain, its missing parts supplied by reference TRBV19 and TRBJ1-2, is DGGITQSPKYLFRKEGQNVTLSCEQNLNHDAMYWYRQDPGQGLRLIYYSQIVNDFQKGDIAEGYSVSREKKESFPLTVTSAQKNPTAFYLCASSIGADHGYTFGSGTRLTVV.

CDR3 loop: CASSTRPFFGSYNEQFF. CDR3 bases: TGTGCCAGCAGCACTCGCCCCTTTTTTGGCTCCTACAATGAGCAGTTCTTC. The J gene is TRBJ2-1, the V gene TRBV6-5, with D uncertain. The CDR3 is 17 amino acids. With 6 bases removed from V and 0 bases from J, the gap between germline ends came to 18 bases. Germline CDR1 and CDR2: MNHEY and SVGAGI.

A few counts support this clonotype. The chain is built from TRBV12-3 or TRBV12-4 and TRBJ2-3; 10 bases are a match to TRBD1. CDR3 size: 14 residues. V trimming: 7 bases; J trimming: 6 bases; junction bases outside the gene matches: 7. CDR3 nucleotides: TGTGCCAGCACCTCGACAGGGGGCCCCGATACGCAGTATTTT. Translation gives CASTSTGGPDTQYF.

Notes on this clonotype: A read error is possible here, since a much larger clone lies one base away. The chain combines TRBV20-1 with TRBJ2-7, with TRBD2 as a possible D gene (6 bases). The CDR3 has 15 residues. CDR1 is DFQATT and CDR2 is SNEGSKA in the germline V gene (reference sequence). V lost 5 bases and J 0 bases, leaving 17 bases between the germline ends. CDR3 DNA sequence: TGCAGTGCTGGGGCGGGGCTAGCGAACTCCTACGAGCAGTACTTC. It yields the protein CSAGAGLANSYEQYF.

The CDR3 spells CASRQLGGTSANYEQYF. The DNA of the CDR3 is TGTGCCAGCAGACAACTGGGGGGCACTAGCGCCAATTACGAGCAGTACTTC. The rearrangement links TRBV7-8 to TRBJ2-7; maybe TRBD2 (7 bases). V dropped 6 bases and J dropped 4 bases, with 25 bases sitting between them. The CDR3 loop spans 17 amino acids. Germline loops: CDR1 SGHVS, CDR2 FQNEAQ.

This clonotype was observed at least ten times. J is TRBJ2-7 and V is TRBV20-1, with 7 bases that match TRBD2. With 5 bases clipped from V and 0 bases from J, the junction kept 10 bases outside the gene matches. The CDR3 loop spans 15 amino acids. Germline V gene data show CDR1 as DFQATT and CDR2 as SNEGSKA (reference sequence). The CDR3 region has the DNA TGCAGTGCTGCCCCCTTGCTAGCGGACTCCTACGAGCAGTACTTC. It specifies CSAAPLLADSYEQYF.

This clonotype has at least ten counts. A read error may account for a junction end that differs from germline. The rearrangement uses TRBV2 and TRBJ2-7, with D possibly TRBD1 on 6 matching bases. The CDR3 loop spans 15 amino acids. CDR1 SNHLY and CDR2 FYNNEI come from the germline V gene. CDR3 amino acids: CASSEERGRGYEQYF. CDR3 sequence (DNA): TGTGCCAGCAGCGAAGAGAGGGGCAGGGGCTACGAGCAGTACTTC. Full variable domain (rest looked up from reference TRBV2 and TRBJ2-7): EPEVTQTPSHQVTQMGQEVILRCVPISNHLYFYWYRQILGQKVEFLVSFYNNEISEKSEIFDDQFSVERPDGSNFTLKIRSTKLEDSAMYFCASSEERGRGYEQYFGPGTRLTVT.